This T cell receptor beta chain was captured in a study of T cell repertoires in cytomegalovirus infection. The wider study: In public TCR beta signatures, there were indications of both CMV infection and matching HLA type. Regarding the study as a whole: Summed frequency of shared TCR beta families picked out CMV carriers who also had the relevant HLA. The response measured ex vivo was dominated by TCR beta clonotypes (HLA-C-restricted and CMV-specific).

From the reads, TCRdb called clonotypes with MiXCR, one entry per CDR3 protein. The sample shows about 450,000 distinct CDR3 sequences, roughly 31% of them seen only once. Of note for this clonotype: Its antigen is as yet unknown.

V was pared by 0 bases and J by 7 bases, with 5 bases of the junction left unmatched. The CDR3 contains 15 residues. CDR1 and CDR2 (germline): SGDLS, YYNGEE. This clonotype originated in a human donor in good health (CMV status not recorded). Some clones in this sample may be carry-over from other donors' samples. Sequenced material: PBMCs. V gene TRBV9 combines with J gene TRBJ2-1; 9 nucleotides match TRBD2. The CDR3: CASSVAAGGRNEQFF. CDR3 DNA: TGTGCCAGCAGCGTAGCAGCGGGGGGTAGGAATGAGCAGTTCTTC.